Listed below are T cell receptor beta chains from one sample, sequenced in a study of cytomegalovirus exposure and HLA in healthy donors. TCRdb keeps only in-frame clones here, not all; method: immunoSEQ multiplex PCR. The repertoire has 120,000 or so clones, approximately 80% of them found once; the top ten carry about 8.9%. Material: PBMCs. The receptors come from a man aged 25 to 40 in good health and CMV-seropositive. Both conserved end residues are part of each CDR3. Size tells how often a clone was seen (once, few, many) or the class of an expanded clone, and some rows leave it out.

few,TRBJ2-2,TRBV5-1,CASSETGRGTGELFF
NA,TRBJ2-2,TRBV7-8,CASSLDRGGLTGELSF
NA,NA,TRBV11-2,CASSLSSGSSYEQYF
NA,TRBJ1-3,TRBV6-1,CASSDIFPGENSGNTIYF
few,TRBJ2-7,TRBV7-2,CASSAGGSSYEQYF
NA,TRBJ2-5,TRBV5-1,CASSRDSQGGQYF
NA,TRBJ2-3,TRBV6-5,CASSIGFTDTQYF
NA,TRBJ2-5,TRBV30,CAWSVTGRETQYF
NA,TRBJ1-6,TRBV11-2,CASSWGTGYNPPLHF
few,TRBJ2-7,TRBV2,CASSESGGPWSEQYF
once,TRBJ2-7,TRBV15,CATSRGTTYEQYF
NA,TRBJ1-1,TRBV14,CASSQVHRGDMNTEAFF
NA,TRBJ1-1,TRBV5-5,CASSLTVTGGEAFF
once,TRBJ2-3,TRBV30,CAWSVRGDTQYF
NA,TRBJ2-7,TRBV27,CATTDRVHEQYF
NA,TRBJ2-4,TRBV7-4,CASSSTGRRKDSQYF
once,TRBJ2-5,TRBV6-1,CASSEALWGDLDQETQYF
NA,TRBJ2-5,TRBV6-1,CASSPGVGTQYF
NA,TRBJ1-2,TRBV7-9,CASSSSGGNLNYGYTF
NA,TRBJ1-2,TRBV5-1,CASSTGDSNYGYTF
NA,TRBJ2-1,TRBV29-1,CSVVLPDNEQFF
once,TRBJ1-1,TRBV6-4,CASRTRGGAVGNTEAFF
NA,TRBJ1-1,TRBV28,CASRQGSAFF
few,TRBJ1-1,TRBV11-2,CASSLVEGAFF
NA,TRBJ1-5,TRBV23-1,CASRPAGAQGASSQPQHF
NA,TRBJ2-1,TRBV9,CASSVVAGGRYEQFF
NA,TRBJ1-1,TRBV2,CASSILGANTEAFF
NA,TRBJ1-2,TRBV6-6,CASRLQGNYGYTF
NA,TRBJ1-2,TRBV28,CASRDPRGYGYTF
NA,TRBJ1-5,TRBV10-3,CAISAGTGNQPQHF
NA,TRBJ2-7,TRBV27,CASSTRERGDYEQYF
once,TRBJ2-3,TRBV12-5,CASGLGEFTDTQYF
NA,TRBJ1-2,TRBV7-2,CASSFGPGTGARHGYTF
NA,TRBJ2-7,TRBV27,CASAPRTDSYEQYF